Presented here are 2 T cell receptor beta chains from one specimen sequenced in a study of PD-L1 blockade in urothelial cancer. Sequenced by immunoSEQ multiplex PCR; TCRdb stores in-frame clones only, minus some. This sample yields around 100,000 clones, of which 91% are seen a single time; just over 0.9% belongs to the top ten. Specimen: PBMCs, collected around atezolizumab (anti-PD-L1) treatment. The receptors shown here come from an elderly woman with urothelial cancer.

The chain joins TRBV18 to TRBJ1-2, with TRBD1 as a possible D gene (5 bases). V dropped 6 bases and J dropped 2 bases, with 13 bases sitting between them. Looked up from germline, CDR1 is KGHSH and CDR2 is LQKENI. CDR3 length: 14 residues. CDR3 DNA sequence: TGTGCCAGCTCCACAACAGGTCAGAACTATGGCTACACCTTC. Translation: CASSTTGQNYGYTF. The full variable domain, completed using reference TRBV18 and TRBJ1-2, is NAGVMQNPRHLVRRRGQEARLRCSPMKGHSHVYWYRQLPEEGLKFMVYLQKENIIDESGMPKERFSAEFPKEGPSILRIQQVVRGDSAAYFCASSTTGQNYGYTFGSGTRLTVV.

The chain uses TRBV9 and TRBJ2-1; 8 nucleotides line up with TRBD1. CDR1 and CDR2 from the germline V gene are SGDLS and YYNGEE. V dropped 1 base and J dropped 9; count of bases not matched to a gene: 15. The CDR3 is 17 amino acids. The CDR3 loop reads CASSVRRDRPARGEQFF. The DNA for the CDR3 is TGTGCCAGCAGCGTACGCCGGGACAGGCCCGCTCGGGGTGAGCAGTTCTTC.